This T cell receptor beta chain was recovered during a study of CD8 T cells in Susac syndrome. Reverse transcription of about 0.45 to 1 ug RNA was performed with random hexamers. Via MiXCR, TCRdb re-called the immunoSEQ multiplex PCR reads, giving one row per CDR3 protein. This sample has hundreds of thousands of distinct CDR3 sequences, with around 93% found just once. CDR3 length: 16 amino acids. Germline CDR1 is MNHNS and CDR2 is SASEGT. Trimming left V 5 bases short and J 0 bases short, with 11 bases between. Sequenced: CD4+ T cells from PBMCs. The TCR comes from a human donor with multiple sclerosis. The chain uses TRBV6-1 and TRBJ2-6; no clear D gene. The CDR3 sequence: CASSRGPFSGANVLTF. DNA of the CDR3: TGTGCCAGCAGTCGTGGACCGTTCTCTGGGGCCAACGTCCTGACTTTC.